The source of this T cell receptor beta chain is a study of T cells in Graves' hyperthyroidism and ophthalmopathy. Study results and caveats: Stable hyperthyroidism and ophthalmopathy were separated using 13 V-J signatures.

V was trimmed by 2 bases and J by 6 bases, leaving 11 bases between them. Germline CDR1 SGDLS, CDR2 YYNGEE. The CDR3 is 13 amino acids. This clonotype has at least ten counts. As yet, its antigen is unknown. It was RNA transcripts that yielded the amplified TCR beta CDR3 regions. First-round RT-PCR with HTBI primers amplified the TCR CDR3 region. TCRdb reanalysed the multiplex PCR reads using MiXCR and keeps one entry per CDR3 protein. In the table there are approximately 380,000 distinct CDR3 sequences, over 13% of which are singletons. The chain carries TRBV9 and TRBJ1-2, with D uncertain. The source is a man in his forties or fifties with Graves' ophthalmopathy. The sequencing input was blood. Here the CDR3 DNA reads TGTGCCAGCAGCGTCTCCTCAATGAATGGCTACACCTTC. Residues: CASSVSSMNGYTF.